Below, 3 T cell receptor beta chains from the same sample are listed, as sequenced in a study of blood T cell repertoires in COVID-19. Clones were sequenced by immunoSEQ multiplex PCR, and TCRdb holds only the in-frame ones, with some missing. The table records around 16,000 clones, 75% to 85% of them present only once. The sequenced sample consisted of peripheral blood. These receptors all stem from a man at least 80 years old with active or convalescent COVID-19.

The chain carries TRBV9 and TRBJ1-4; unclear D gene. Trimming shortened V by 0 bases and J by 0 bases, and 18 bases separated the two germline ends. From germline, CDR1 is SGDLS and CDR2 YYNGEE. CDR3 length: 19 amino acids. This chain's CDR3 is CASSVDLGSNVATNEKLFF. In DNA, the CDR3 is TGTGCCAGCAGCGTAGATCTGGGCTCGAACGTGGCAACTAATGAAAAACTGTTTTTT.

The rearrangement links TRBV24-1 to TRBJ2-5; 8 bases are a match to TRBD2. V lost 4 bases, J lost 5 bases, and 11 bases stayed unmatched. The CDR3 extends over 16 amino acids. Per the germline V gene, CDR1 is KGHDR and CDR2 is SFDVKD. CDR3 amino acids: CATSDRGTREAETQYF. The CDR3 DNA reads TGTGCCACCAGTGACCGCGGGACTAGGGAGGCGGAGACCCAGTACTTC.

Of note for this clone: Other DNA sequences in this sample translate to the same CDR3. The V call is TRBV19, the J call TRBJ1-2, with a tentative D call TRBD1 (6 bases). V was cut by 5 bases and J by 4 bases, with 11 bases left in between. CDR1 and CDR2 (germline): LNHDA, SQIVND (reference sequence). CDR3 length: 13 residues. CDR3 DNA sequence: TGTGCCAGTAGTCCACAGGGATTCTATGGCTACACCTTC. It specifies CASSPQGFYGYTF.